The rows below give T cell receptor beta chains drawn from one sample of a study of blood T cell repertoires in COVID-19. The table came from immunoSEQ multiplex PCR; TCRdb's copy has only in-frame clones and leaves some out. The data show about 220,000 clones, approximately 85% seen once. The sample was peripheral blood. The receptors were sampled from an elderly woman with COVID-19, enrolled during active disease. CDR3s include the opening cysteine and the closing phenylalanine or tryptophan. Each record gives: J gene, CDR3 length, V gene, D gene, clone size, CDR3 protein, CDR3 DNA. D genes are given only for firm matches. Not every row has a clone size; where given, it reads once, few, many or a size class.

J gene: TRBJ1-4; CDR3 length: 16; V gene: TRBV19; D gene: .; clone size: few; CDR3 protein: CASGQRRLLSNEKLFF; CDR3 DNA: TGTGCCAGCGGACAGCGGAGGCTTCTATCTAATGAAAAACTGTTTTTT
J gene: TRBJ2-5; CDR3 length: 14; V gene: TRBV28; D gene: .; clone size: .; CDR3 protein: CASMISSRQETQYF; CDR3 DNA: TGTGCGAGTATGATCTCAAGCCGGCAAGAGACCCAGTACTTC
J gene: TRBJ1-1; CDR3 length: 14; V gene: TRBV5-1; D gene: .; clone size: .; CDR3 protein: CASSFGDQRTEAFF; CDR3 DNA: TGCGCCAGCAGCTTCGGCGATCAGCGGACTGAAGCTTTCTTT
J gene: TRBJ1-3; CDR3 length: 15; V gene: TRBV5-1; D gene: .; clone size: few; CDR3 protein: CASSLRGGSGNTIYF; CDR3 DNA: TGCGCCAGCAGCTTGAGGGGGGGATCTGGAAACACCATATATTTT
J gene: TRBJ1-5; CDR3 length: 16; V gene: TRBV5-3; D gene: .; clone size: few; CDR3 protein: CARSPPKQEPNQPQHF; CDR3 DNA: TGTGCCAGAAGCCCGCCAAAACAGGAACCCAATCAGCCCCAGCATTTT
J gene: TRBJ1-2; CDR3 length: 13; V gene: TRBV12-3/TRBV12-4; D gene: .; clone size: .; CDR3 protein: CASSFRRGSGYTF; CDR3 DNA: TGTGCCAGCAGTTTCCGCCGGGGAAGTGGCTACACCTTC
J gene: TRBJ2-2; CDR3 length: 17; V gene: TRBV7-9; D gene: TRBD2; clone size: .; CDR3 protein: CASSLGWLADNTGELFF; CDR3 DNA: TGTGCCAGCAGCTTAGGATGGCTAGCGGACAACACCGGGGAGCTGTTTTTT
J gene: TRBJ2-1; CDR3 length: 16; V gene: TRBV19; D gene: TRBD2; clone size: .; CDR3 protein: CASSISGTSGFNEQFF; CDR3 DNA: TGTGCCAGTAGTATATCCGGGACTAGCGGCTTCAATGAGCAGTTCTTC
J gene: TRBJ1-5; CDR3 length: 14; V gene: TRBV20-1; D gene: TRBD1; clone size: .; CDR3 protein: CSASRTGTGQPQHF; CDR3 DNA: TGCAGTGCTAGTCGGACAGGGACGGGACAGCCCCAGCATTTT
J gene: TRBJ2-1; CDR3 length: 15; V gene: TRBV29-1; D gene: .; clone size: .; CDR3 protein: CSSAGLAGSYNEQFF; CDR3 DNA: TGCAGCTCTGCAGGACTCGCGGGATCCTACAATGAGCAGTTCTTC
J gene: TRBJ2-1; CDR3 length: 22; V gene: TRBV3-1/TRBV3-2; D gene: TRBD2; clone size: .; CDR3 protein: CASSPKLTSGRPTIDYYNEQFF; CDR3 DNA: TGTGCCAGCAGCCCGAAACTAACTAGCGGGAGGCCGACCATCGACTATTACAATGAGCAGTTCTTC
J gene: TRBJ1-2; CDR3 length: 14; V gene: TRBV11-2; D gene: .; clone size: .; CDR3 protein: CASSLSRDRNGYTF; CDR3 DNA: TGTGCCAGCAGCTTAAGTCGAGACAGAAATGGCTACACCTTC
J gene: TRBJ2-7; CDR3 length: 15; V gene: TRBV3-1/TRBV3-2; D gene: .; clone size: few; CDR3 protein: CASSQDMAPTYEQYF; CDR3 DNA: TGTGCCAGCAGCCAAGATATGGCCCCGACCTACGAGCAGTACTTC
J gene: TRBJ2-5; CDR3 length: 14; V gene: TRBV7-2; D gene: .; clone size: once; CDR3 protein: CASSLTGLGKTQYF; CDR3 DNA: TGTGCCAGCAGCTTAACAGGGCTGGGGAAGACCCAGTACTTC
J gene: TRBJ2-7; CDR3 length: 14; V gene: TRBV6-6; D gene: .; clone size: once; CDR3 protein: CASSYSRQEYEQYF; CDR3 DNA: TGTGCCAGCAGTTACTCAAGGCAGGAATACGAGCAGTACTTC
J gene: TRBJ1-1; CDR3 length: 15; V gene: TRBV4-3; D gene: TRBD1; clone size: .; CDR3 protein: CASSQVGQDNTEAFF; CDR3 DNA: TGCGCCAGCAGCCAAGTCGGACAGGATAACACTGAAGCTTTCTTT
J gene: TRBJ2-5; CDR3 length: 15; V gene: TRBV7-2; D gene: TRBD1; clone size: .; CDR3 protein: CASSTRTGPKGPQYF; CDR3 DNA: TGTGCCAGCAGCACACGGACAGGCCCAAAGGGGCCCCAGTACTTC
J gene: TRBJ1-1; CDR3 length: 18; V gene: TRBV7-9; D gene: .; clone size: .; CDR3 protein: CASSPSGRGGGMGTEAFF; CDR3 DNA: TGTGCCAGCAGCCCCAGCGGAAGAGGCGGGGGAATGGGCACTGAAGCTTTCTTT
J gene: TRBJ1-2; CDR3 length: 12; V gene: TRBV28; D gene: .; clone size: .; CDR3 protein: CASTGGFYGYTF; CDR3 DNA: TGTGCCTCCACGGGGGGGTTCTATGGCTACACCTTC
J gene: TRBJ1-2; CDR3 length: 13; V gene: TRBV27; D gene: .; clone size: .; CDR3 protein: CASSPLESAGYTF; CDR3 DNA: TGTGCCAGCAGTCCACTGGAGTCTGCTGGCTACACCTTC
J gene: TRBJ1-1; CDR3 length: 13; V gene: TRBV12-5; D gene: .; clone size: .; CDR3 protein: CASGVGPNTEAFF; CDR3 DNA: TGTGCTAGTGGAGTGGGGCCGAACACTGAAGCTTTCTTT
J gene: TRBJ1-1; CDR3 length: 11; V gene: TRBV2; D gene: .; clone size: .; CDR3 protein: CASTPRAEAFF; CDR3 DNA: TGTGCCAGCACCCCCCGGGCTGAAGCTTTCTTT
J gene: TRBJ2-1; CDR3 length: 14; V gene: TRBV5-1; D gene: TRBD2; clone size: .; CDR3 protein: CASRAGETYNEQFF; CDR3 DNA: TGCGCCAGCAGGGCGGGGGAGACCTACAATGAGCAGTTCTTC
J gene: TRBJ2-3; CDR3 length: 14; V gene: TRBV5-1; D gene: .; clone size: .; CDR3 protein: CASSSGVQADTQYF; CDR3 DNA: TGCGCCAGCAGCTCGGGAGTACAGGCAGATACGCAGTATTTT
J gene: TRBJ1-4; CDR3 length: 13; V gene: TRBV18; D gene: .; clone size: .; CDR3 protein: CASSPGRNEKLFF; CDR3 DNA: TGTGCCAGCTCACCGGGCAGGAATGAAAAACTGTTTTTT
J gene: TRBJ2-5; CDR3 length: 14; V gene: TRBV7-9; D gene: .; clone size: .; CDR3 protein: CASSSRGARETQYF; CDR3 DNA: TGTGCCAGCAGTTCCCGGGGAGCGAGGGAGACCCAGTACTTC
J gene: TRBJ1-5; CDR3 length: 15; V gene: TRBV28; D gene: TRBD1; clone size: .; CDR3 protein: CASSSGQGRDQPQHF; CDR3 DNA: TGTGCCAGCAGTTCAGGACAGGGACGGGATCAGCCCCAGCATTTT
J gene: TRBJ2-5; CDR3 length: 15; V gene: TRBV4-1; D gene: .; clone size: .; CDR3 protein: CASSPSQRPEETQYF; CDR3 DNA: TGCGCCAGCAGCCCTAGTCAAAGGCCCGAGGAGACCCAGTACTTC
J gene: TRBJ1-3; CDR3 length: 15; V gene: TRBV10-3; D gene: TRBD1; clone size: .; CDR3 protein: CAISPGQGISNTIYF; CDR3 DNA: TGTGCCATCAGTCCCGGACAGGGAATTTCAAACACCATATATTTT
J gene: TRBJ1-3; CDR3 length: 13; V gene: TRBV5-6; D gene: .; clone size: .; CDR3 protein: CASTPHSGNTIYF; CDR3 DNA: TGTGCCAGCACCCCCCACTCTGGAAACACCATATATTTT
J gene: TRBJ1-5; CDR3 length: 13; V gene: TRBV10-2; D gene: TRBD1; clone size: .; CDR3 protein: CASSSQGNQPQHF; CDR3 DNA: TGCGCCAGCAGCTCACAGGGGAATCAGCCCCAGCATTTT
J gene: TRBJ1-6; CDR3 length: 14; V gene: TRBV30; D gene: .; clone size: .; CDR3 protein: CAWGTGTVFSPLHF; CDR3 DNA: TGTGCCTGGGGAACAGGGACGGTCTTTTCACCCCTCCACTTT
J gene: TRBJ1-1; CDR3 length: 18; V gene: TRBV25-1; D gene: TRBD1; clone size: .; CDR3 protein: CASSTVPGQGGRTPEAFF; CDR3 DNA: TGTGCCAGCAGCACCGTCCCCGGACAGGGGGGCAGGACCCCTGAAGCTTTCTTT
J gene: TRBJ2-3; CDR3 length: 19; V gene: TRBV7-9; D gene: TRBD1; clone size: few; CDR3 protein: CASVKGQGLRRASTDTQYF; CDR3 DNA: TGTGCCAGCGTAAAGGGACAGGGCCTTCGAAGGGCTAGCACAGATACGCAGTATTTT
J gene: TRBJ1-1; CDR3 length: 13; V gene: TRBV7-9; D gene: .; clone size: .; CDR3 protein: CASGKAEDTEAFF; CDR3 DNA: TGTGCCAGCGGAAAGGCGGAAGACACTGAAGCTTTCTTT
J gene: TRBJ2-5; CDR3 length: 11; V gene: TRBV10-3; D gene: .; clone size: .; CDR3 protein: CAIMARETQYF; CDR3 DNA: TGTGCCATCATGGCCAGGGAGACCCAGTACTTC
J gene: TRBJ1-1; CDR3 length: 9; V gene: TRBV29-1; D gene: TRBD1; clone size: .; CDR3 protein: CSADREAFF; CDR3 DNA: TGCAGCGCCGACAGGGAGGCTTTCTTT
J gene: TRBJ1-3; CDR3 length: 13; V gene: TRBV25-1; D gene: .; clone size: .; CDR3 protein: CASIEFSGNTIYF; CDR3 DNA: TGTGCCAGCATAGAGTTCTCTGGAAACACCATATATTTT
J gene: TRBJ2-5; CDR3 length: 14; V gene: TRBV18; D gene: TRBD1; clone size: .; CDR3 protein: CASSPTGVGKTQYF; CDR3 DNA: TGTGCCAGCTCACCGACAGGGGTAGGAAAGACCCAGTACTTC
J gene: TRBJ1-6; CDR3 length: 14; V gene: TRBV2; D gene: TRBD1; clone size: .; CDR3 protein: CATPRTGDNSPLHF; CDR3 DNA: TGTGCCACCCCCCGGACAGGGGATAATTCACCCCTCCACTTT
J gene: TRBJ2-1; CDR3 length: 15; V gene: TRBV18; D gene: .; clone size: .; CDR3 protein: CASLRGGASYNEQFF; CDR3 DNA: TGTGCCAGCTTGCGAGGGGGGGCCTCCTACAATGAGCAGTTCTTC
J gene: TRBJ1-2; CDR3 length: 15; V gene: TRBV5-1; D gene: TRBD1; clone size: .; CDR3 protein: CASSRGPTGVNGYTF; CDR3 DNA: TGCGCCAGCAGCCGGGGCCCGACAGGGGTGAATGGCTACACCTTC
J gene: TRBJ1-1; CDR3 length: 14; V gene: TRBV28; D gene: TRBD1; clone size: few; CDR3 protein: CASPAGQGSTEAFF; CDR3 DNA: TGTGCCAGCCCCGCGGGACAGGGGAGCACTGAAGCTTTCTTT
J gene: TRBJ2-7; CDR3 length: 14; V gene: TRBV27; D gene: TRBD1; clone size: .; CDR3 protein: CASSYDRGPYEQYF; CDR3 DNA: TGTGCCAGCAGTTACGACAGGGGTCCCTACGAGCAGTACTTC
J gene: TRBJ2-7; CDR3 length: 12; V gene: TRBV6-2/TRBV6-3; D gene: .; clone size: once; CDR3 protein: CASSSYPDTKYF; CDR3 DNA: TGTGCCAGCAGTTCCTACCCGGACACCAAGTACTTC
J gene: TRBJ2-7; CDR3 length: 13; V gene: TRBV12-3/TRBV12-4; D gene: TRBD1; clone size: few; CDR3 protein: CASSRDRLSEQYF; CDR3 DNA: TGTGCCAGCAGTAGGGACAGGTTGAGCGAGCAGTACTTC
J gene: TRBJ1-5; CDR3 length: 14; V gene: TRBV7-8; D gene: .; clone size: .; CDR3 protein: CASSQNRGNQPQHF; CDR3 DNA: TGTGCCAGCAGCCAAAACAGGGGCAATCAGCCCCAGCATTTT
J gene: TRBJ2-7; CDR3 length: 15; V gene: TRBV6-5; D gene: TRBD1; clone size: few; CDR3 protein: CASTTGDRGYVEQYF; CDR3 DNA: TGTGCCAGCACAACCGGGGACAGGGGTTATGTCGAGCAGTACTTC